Below, one T cell receptor (beta chain) is given with its context. Its antigen is still unknown. The CDR3 length is 15 residues. Unmatched junction bases numbered 6, after V lost 3 bases and J lost 4 bases. The entry originates in a study of blood T cells in healthy people across ages. Whole-study context: Per two T cells, about one barcoded beta molecule was captured through template switching. General study points: Shifts in expanded clonotypes may have been confounded by donor CMV status, which was unknown.

Using a J-beta primer mix together with a sample-barcoded 5' primer, a second PCR was run for roughly 6 to 12 cycles. TCRdb reanalysed the 5' RACE reads using MiXCR and keeps one entry per CDR3 protein. The table records roughly 1,700,000 distinct CDR3 sequences, 28% of them present only once. The authors extracted at least 5 micrograms of total RNA per sample. The chain joins TRBV12-3 or TRBV12-4 to TRBJ2-3; TRBD1 aligns across 8 bases. The specimen sequenced was blood. This clonotype originated in a woman aged 25 to 39 in good health. This chain's CDR3 is CASSFGTGGPDTQYF. The CDR3 DNA sequence: TGTGCCAGCAGTTTCGGGACAGGAGGTCCAGATACGCAGTATTTT.